This T cell receptor (beta chain) was captured in a study of CD8+CD57+ T cells in acquired aplastic anemia. Overall study context: Sorted CD4+ and CD8+ cells yielded DNA averaging around 3.2 ug.

The CDR3 has 13 residues. V was clipped by 3 bases and J by 6 bases, with 12 bases between them. Germline loops: CDR1 KGHSH, CDR2 LQKENI. The sample holds a few counts of this clonotype. CDR3 and TCR beta VDJ profiling relied on genomic DNA as the template. MiXCR, run by TCRdb on the reads, gives a single entry per CDR3 protein. The sample holds around 500,000 distinct CDR3 sequences; around a third are singletons and the top ten take less than 0.85%. Sequencing involved patients with CD8+CD57+ cell expansion previously shown by flow cytometry. Material: sorted CD4+, CD8+, or CD8+CD57+ T cells (not recorded which) from PBMCs. V is TRBV18 and J is TRBJ2-7; D remains ambiguous. The TCR originated in a human donor with aplastic anemia. The CDR3 spells CASSPAAPVEQYF. The CDR3 DNA sequence: TGTGCCAGCTCACCGGCAGCACCGGTCGAGCAGTACTTC.